This TCR beta chain was profiled in a study of beta chain features in type 1 diabetes. Study findings and constraints: Type 1 diabetes patients had moderately but significantly shorter TCRB CDR3s in all four CD4+ subsets. The naive, central memory and Treg TCRB repertoires showed an apparent similarity that was greater among patients than among healthy donors.

Of the isolated RNA, all was reverse transcribed, and so the sequenced material was expressed TCRB transcripts. Naive, central memory and regulatory T cell samples averaged roughly 3.4 million immunoSEQ reads each. Clones were read by immunoSEQ multiplex PCR, and TCRdb kept only the in-frame ones, dropping some. This sample has around 690,000 clones; approximately 13% occur once, and the top ten carry approximately 0.11%. Turning to this clone: Its matching antigen is unknown.

The V gene's germline CDR1 is SGHRS and CDR2 YFSETQ. The V end lost 0 bases, the J end lost 6 bases, and 13 bases lay between the germline ends. The CDR3 extends over 16 amino acids. Staining for CD45RO/CCR7/CD25/CD127/CD95/CD27 allowed sorting of CD4+ naive, central memory, regulatory and stem cell-like memory cells. The source of this sequence is a man younger than 40 with type 1 diabetes. The sequenced material came from naive CD4+ T cells from blood. This chain connects TRBV5-1 to TRBJ1-6, with D uncertain. As DNA, the CDR3 is TGCGCCAGCAGCTTGGCCGGTAGACTGAGTAATTCACCCCTCCACTTT. As protein: CASSLAGRLSNSPLHF.